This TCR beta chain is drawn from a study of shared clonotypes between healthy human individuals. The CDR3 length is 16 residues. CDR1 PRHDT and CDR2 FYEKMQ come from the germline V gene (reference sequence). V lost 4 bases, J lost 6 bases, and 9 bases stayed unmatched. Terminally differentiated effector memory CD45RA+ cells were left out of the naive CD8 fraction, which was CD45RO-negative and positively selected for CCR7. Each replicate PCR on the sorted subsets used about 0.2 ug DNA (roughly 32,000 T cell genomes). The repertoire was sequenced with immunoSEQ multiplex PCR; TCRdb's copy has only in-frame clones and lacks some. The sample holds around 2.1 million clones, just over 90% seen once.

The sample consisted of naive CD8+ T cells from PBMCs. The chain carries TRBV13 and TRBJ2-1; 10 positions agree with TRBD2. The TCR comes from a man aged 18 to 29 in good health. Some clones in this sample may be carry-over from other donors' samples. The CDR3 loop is CASSSKREGRVNEQFF. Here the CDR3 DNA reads TGTGCCAGCAGCTCCAAGCGGGAGGGCCGTGTCAATGAGCAGTTCTTC.